This TCR beta chain was captured by sequencing in a study of cytomegalovirus exposure and HLA in healthy donors. The study, taken as a whole, reports: A later analysis showed TCR association rates differing by HLA locus, peaking at DRB1 and lowest at HLA-C. Earlier results showed most TCR beta V segments being productive about 87% or about 30% of the time. In most subjects, TCR beta sequences reportedly gave accurate predictions of HLA-A and HLA-B alleles.

At the time of sampling, donors were nominally healthy, though unrecorded immune exposures were likely. This CDR3 has 12 residues. Trimming took 6 bases from V and 8 from J; bases not matched to a gene: 6. Per the germline V gene, CDR1 is SGHVS and CDR2 is FQNEAQ. PCR used 60 Vbeta primers and 13 Jbeta primers. Using immunoSEQ multiplex PCR, the repertoire was profiled, and TCRdb retains in-frame clones only, with some absent. This listing includes under 200,000 clones. For this clone: What it binds is unknown.

The sequence was obtained from a woman aged 18-29 years in good health and CMV-seropositive. Sequenced material: PBMCs. The gene calls are TRBV7-8 and TRBJ1-2, with 7 bases that match TRBD1. The CDR3 DNA reads TGTGCCAGCAGTACAGGGGCAGGGGGCTACACCTTC. The encoded protein is CASSTGAGGYTF.